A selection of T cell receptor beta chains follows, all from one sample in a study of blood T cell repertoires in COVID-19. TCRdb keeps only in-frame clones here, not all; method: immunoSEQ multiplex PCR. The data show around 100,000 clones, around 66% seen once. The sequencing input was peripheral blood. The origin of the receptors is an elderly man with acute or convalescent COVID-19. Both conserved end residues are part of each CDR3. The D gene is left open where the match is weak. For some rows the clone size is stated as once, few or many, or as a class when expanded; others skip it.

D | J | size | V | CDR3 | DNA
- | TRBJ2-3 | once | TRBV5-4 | CASTPERGDTQYF | TGTGCCAGCACCCCAGAACGGGGAGATACGCAGTATTTT
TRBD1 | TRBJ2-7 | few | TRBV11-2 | CASSSYRDRVFRVNYEQYF | TGTGCCAGCAGCTCATATCGGGACAGGGTTTTTAGGGTGAACTACGAGCAGTACTTC
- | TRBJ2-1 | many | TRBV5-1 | CASSLESSYNEQFF | TGCGCCAGCAGCTTGGAGAGCTCCTACAATGAGCAGTTCTTC
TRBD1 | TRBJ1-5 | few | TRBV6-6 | CASSTGGGYNQPQHF | TGTGCCAGCAGCACAGGGGGGGGCTACAATCAGCCCCAGCATTTT
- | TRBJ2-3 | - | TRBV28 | CASSSGKVDTQYF | TGTGCCAGCAGCTCGGGGAAGGTGGATACGCAGTATTTT
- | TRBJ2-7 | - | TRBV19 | CASSMRTANSYEQYF | TGTGCCAGTAGTATGAGGACAGCAAACTCCTACGAGCAGTACTTC
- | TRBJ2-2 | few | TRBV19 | CASSNLGAITGELFF | TGTGCCAGTAGTAATCTAGGGGCCATCACCGGGGAGCTGTTTTTT
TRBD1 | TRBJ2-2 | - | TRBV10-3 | CAISEHPSGTGGGGELFF | TGTGCCATCAGTGAGCACCCTTCCGGGACAGGGGGAGGCGGGGAGCTGTTTTTT
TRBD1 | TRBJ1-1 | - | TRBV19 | CASIGTGRSNTEAFF | TGTGCCAGTATCGGGACAGGGAGGTCGAACACTGAAGCTTTCTTT
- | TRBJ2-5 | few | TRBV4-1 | CASSQTRTVQETQYF | TGCGCCAGCAGCCAAACCCGGACAGTCCAAGAGACCCAGTACTTC
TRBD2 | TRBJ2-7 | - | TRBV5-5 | CASSSTWTSESYEQYF | TGTGCCAGCAGCTCCACTTGGACTAGCGAATCCTACGAGCAGTACTTC
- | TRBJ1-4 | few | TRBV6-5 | CASSWGWQGGEKLFF | TGTGCCAGCAGTTGGGGGTGGCAGGGAGGTGAAAAACTGTTTTTT
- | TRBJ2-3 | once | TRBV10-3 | CAISERGDTQYF | TGTGCCATCAGTGAGCGGGGGGATACGCAGTATTTT
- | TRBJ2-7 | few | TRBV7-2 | CASRKESLGSYEQYF | TGTGCCAGCCGTAAGGAAAGTCTAGGCTCCTACGAGCAGTACTTC
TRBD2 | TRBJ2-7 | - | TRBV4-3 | CASSQTSGSGYEQYF | TGCGCCAGCAGCCAGACTAGCGGGTCTGGCTACGAGCAGTACTTC
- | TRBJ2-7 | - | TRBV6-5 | CASTKLGPGEQYF | TGTGCCAGCACCAAACTCGGGCCGGGAGAGCAGTACTTC
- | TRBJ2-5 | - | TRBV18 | CASSPTGSAETQYF | TGTGCCAGCTCACCAACAGGGTCCGCAGAGACCCAGTACTTC
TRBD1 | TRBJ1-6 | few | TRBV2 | CASSRQGAVSPLHF | TGTGCCAGCAGTCGACAGGGGGCTGTATCACCCCTCCACTTT
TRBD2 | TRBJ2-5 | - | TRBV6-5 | CASSYDAGGSPETQYF | TGTGCCAGCAGTTACGATGCGGGCGGGAGTCCCGAGACCCAGTACTTC
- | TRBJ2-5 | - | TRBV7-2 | CASSIYLTGSQYF | TGTGCCAGCAGCATATATTTAACAGGGTCCCAGTACTTC
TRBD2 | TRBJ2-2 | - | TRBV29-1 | CSVSPGLEDTGELFF | TGCAGCGTTTCCCCGGGACTAGAGGACACCGGGGAGCTGTTTTTT
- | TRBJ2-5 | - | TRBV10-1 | CASSDGAGIGQETQYF | TGCGCCAGCAGTGACGGGGCGGGAATCGGCCAAGAGACCCAGTACTTC
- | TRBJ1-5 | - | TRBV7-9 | CASSLGGRPRGNQPQHF | TGTGCCAGCAGCTTAGGGGGGAGGCCCAGGGGCAATCAGCCCCAGCATTTT
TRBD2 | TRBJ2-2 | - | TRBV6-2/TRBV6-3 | CASSIAGGDTGELFF | TGTGCCAGCAGTATAGCGGGAGGGGACACCGGGGAGCTGTTTTTT
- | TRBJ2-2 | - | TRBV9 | CASSAGTKNTGELFF | TGTGCCAGCAGCGCCGGGACAAAGAACACCGGGGAGCTGTTTTTT
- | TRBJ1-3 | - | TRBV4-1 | CASSSGRGAGNTIYF | TGCGCCAGCAGCTCGGGGAGGGGTGCTGGAAACACCATATATTTT
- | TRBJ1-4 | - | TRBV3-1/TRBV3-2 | CASSQGQVPNEKLFF | TGTGCCAGCAGCCAAGGACAGGTCCCTAATGAAAAACTGTTTTTT
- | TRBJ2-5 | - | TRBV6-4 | CASSANPDETQYF | TGTGCCAGCAGCGCCAATCCAGATGAGACCCAGTACTTC
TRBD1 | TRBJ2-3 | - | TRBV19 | CASSGTGGGNTQYF | TGTGCCAGTAGTGGGACAGGGGGCGGGAATACGCAGTATTTT
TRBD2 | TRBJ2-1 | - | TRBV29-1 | CSVQTSDYNEQFF | TGCAGCGTCCAGACTAGCGACTACAATGAGCAGTTCTTC
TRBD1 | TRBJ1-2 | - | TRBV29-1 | CSVVVSGQGGYGYTF | TGCAGCGTTGTAGTCTCGGGACAGGGGGGATATGGCTACACCTTC
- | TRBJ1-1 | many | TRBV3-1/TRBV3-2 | CASSPAGGWGNTEAFF | TGTGCCAGCAGCCCCGCCGGAGGTTGGGGAAACACTGAAGCTTTCTTT
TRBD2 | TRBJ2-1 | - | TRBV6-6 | CASSSGGLAGYNEQFF | TGTGCCAGCAGTTCGGGGGGACTAGCGGGTTACAATGAGCAGTTCTTC
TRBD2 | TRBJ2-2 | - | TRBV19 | CASSAGLAGGENTGELFF | TGTGCCAGTAGTGCTGGACTAGCGGGAGGGGAGAACACCGGGGAGCTGTTTTTT